These T cell receptor beta chains were read from a single sample in a study of blood T cell repertoires in COVID-19. The assay was immunoSEQ multiplex PCR, and TCRdb's table has in-frame clones only and misses some. The table records around 250,000 clones, about nine tenths of them present only once. Input material: peripheral blood. The receptors shown here come from a woman aged 60-70 years who had recovered from COVID-19. Both conserved end residues are part of each CDR3.

>TRBV4-3|TRBJ2-7
CASSQVGHGGEQYF
>TRBV15|TRBJ2-7
CATSGGTGGVEQYF
>TRBV9|TRBJ1-6
CASSGRQGLGSPLHF
>TRBV9|TRBJ1-1
CASSPQQQGAEAFF
>TRBV5-4|TRBJ1-2
CASSQTGEGGGYTF
>TRBV7-9|TRBJ1-5
CASSGDSSQPQHF
>TRBV6-2/TRBV6-3|TRBJ2-7
CASSYSRDSSYEQYF
>TRBV6-4|TRBJ2-3
CASSEERGATDTQYF
>TRBV12-3/TRBV12-4|TRBJ2-7
CASSIQGYF
>TRBV11-2|TRBJ1-1
CASSFRTGFDTEAFF
>TRBV7-8|TRBJ2-7
CASRMTGGHEQYF
>TRBV27|TRBJ2-1
CASSLTGTRIEQFF
>TRBV6-5|TRBJ2-7
CASSYRGQRPYEQYF